This entry lists 3 T cell receptor beta chains sequenced from one sample in a study of cytomegalovirus exposure and HLA in healthy donors. Primers for the PCR totalled 60 Vbeta and 13 Jbeta. TCRdb keeps only in-frame clones here, not all; method: immunoSEQ multiplex PCR. The sample holds more than 150,000 clones, just over 75% seen once. Sequences were obtained from PBMCs. All receptors come from a man younger than 35 in good health and CMV-seronegative.

The sample holds a few counts of this clone. V usage is TRBV2 and J usage is TRBJ1-2; 7 bases agree with TRBD1. Germline CDR1 is SNHLY and CDR2 is FYNNEI. The CDR3 spans 13 residues. Losses at the gene ends were 1 base for V and 5 bases for J; bases not matched to a gene: 1. DNA for the CDR3: TGTGCCAGCAGTGAAGAGACAGGGTATGGCTACACCTTC. It translates to CASSEETGYGYTF. Together with reference TRBV2 and TRBJ1-2, the CDR3 gives the full variable domain: EPEVTQTPSHQVTQMGQEVILRCVPISNHLYFYWYRQILGQKVEFLVSFYNNEISEKSEIFDDQFSVERPDGSNFTLKIRSTKLEDSAMYFCASSEETGYGYTFGSGTRLTVV.

The gene calls are TRBV7-3 and TRBJ2-7, with D possibly being TRBD1 (6 bases). The CDR3 extends over 12 amino acids. CDR1 is SGHTA, CDR2 FQGTGA, per germline. V was cut by 3 bases and J by 5 bases, with 8 bases left in between. The CDR3 nucleotides read TGTGCCAGCAGCTTCAAGGGGGACGAGCAGTACTTC. This sequence encodes CASSFKGDEQYF.

This sequence joins TRBV19 and TRBJ2-5, with TRBD2 identical over 15 bases. There are 17 residues in the CDR3. The trim removed 5 bases at V and 4 bases at J, leaving 8 bases unmatched. CDR1 is LNHDA and CDR2 is SQIVND in the germline V gene (reference sequence). The CDR3 DNA sequence: TGTGCCAGTAGTCCCGGACTAGCGGGGGGGCCTAGAGAGACCCAGTACTTC. It codes for CASSPGLAGGPRETQYF.